These 8 T cell receptor beta chains were all obtained from the same sample, sequenced in a study of blood T cell repertoires in COVID-19. TCRdb's copy holds only in-frame clones and misses some; the assay was immunoSEQ multiplex PCR. Among about 410,000 clones listed, about nine tenths were seen once. The sample taken for sequencing was peripheral blood. The receptor set was obtained from a woman younger than 45 with active or convalescent COVID-19.

This chain connects TRBV7-9 to TRBJ1-1, with D uncertain. Germline V CDR1 and CDR2: SEHNR, FQNEAQ (reference sequence). Trimming stripped 0 bases from V and 1 base from J, with 9 bases between. The CDR3 contains 15 residues. CDR3 loop: CASSLAREGNTEAFF. The DNA for the CDR3 is TGTGCCAGCAGCTTAGCGCGGGAGGGGAACACTGAAGCTTTCTTT.

The chain is built from TRBV28 and TRBJ2-5; TRBD1 agrees at 10 bases. The germline gives CDR1 MDHEN, CDR2 SYDVKM. This CDR3 is built from 15 residues. After removal of 1 base from V and 4 bases from J, the junction contained 3 bases not matched to a gene. This CDR3 is CASSLLTGGRETQYF. CDR3 nucleotide sequence: TGTGCCAGCAGTTTATTGACAGGGGGCCGAGAGACCCAGTACTTC.

The rearrangement joins TRBV5-1 to TRBJ2-1, with 10 bases that match TRBD2. With 4 bases clipped from V and 8 bases from J, the junction kept 9 bases outside the gene matches. The germline CDR1 and CDR2 sequences are SGHRS and YFSETQ. CDR3 length equals 15 residues. CDR3 loop: CASSATSGVAYEQFF. CDR3 nucleotides: TGCGCCAGCAGCGCAACTAGCGGGGTAGCCTATGAGCAGTTCTTC.

V and J are TRBV6-5 and TRBJ2-5; no definite D call. V was pared by 0 bases and J by 4 bases, with 6 bases between. CDR1 and CDR2 (germline): MNHEY, SVGAGI. The CDR3 length is 13 residues. CDR3 loop: CASSYSPRETQYF. The DNA of the CDR3 is TGTGCCAGCAGTTACTCGCCTAGAGAGACCCAGTACTTC.

The V call is TRBV6-5, the J call TRBJ1-5, with a possible D match to TRBD1 (6 bases). The CDR3 length is 15 residues. V gave up 6 bases and J gave up 0 bases, with 12 bases separating them. CDR1 and CDR2 from the germline V gene are MNHEY and SVGAGI. CDR3: CASRRQEYSNQPQHF. The CDR3 nucleotides read TGTGCCAGCAGACGACAGGAGTATAGCAATCAGCCCCAGCATTTT.

The CDR3, as DNA: TGCGCCAGCAGCCAAGGGCGGAATGAAGCTTTCTTT. Its protein is CASSQGRNEAFF. The chain has TRBV4-1 and TRBJ1-1, with D hard to call. Trimming pared 1 base from V and 7 bases from J, leaving 7 bases between. The CDR3 consists of 12 residues. The V gene's germline CDR1 is MGHRA and CDR2 YSYEKL.

The chain has TRBV5-1 and TRBJ1-1; D perhaps matches TRBD1 (5 bases). Germline lookup yields CDR1 SGHRS and CDR2 YFSETQ. Between the trimmed V and J ends, which lost 3 bases and 4 bases, there was a span of 13 bases. CDR3 length: 14 amino acids. The CDR3 loop reads CASSSGPGGTEAFF. In DNA form, the CDR3 reads TGCGCCAGCAGCTCAGGACCGGGGGGCACTGAAGCTTTCTTT.

The V call is TRBV12-5, the J call TRBJ1-1; 7 bases align to TRBD1. V lost 7 bases and J lost 9; bases outside the gene matches: 11. The CDR3 totals 13 residues. CDR1 LGHNT and CDR2 FRNRAP come from the germline V gene. CDR3 sequence (DNA): TGTGCTAGTGACCTGGAAATGGGACAGCAAGCTTTCTTT. Residues: CASDLEMGQQAFF.